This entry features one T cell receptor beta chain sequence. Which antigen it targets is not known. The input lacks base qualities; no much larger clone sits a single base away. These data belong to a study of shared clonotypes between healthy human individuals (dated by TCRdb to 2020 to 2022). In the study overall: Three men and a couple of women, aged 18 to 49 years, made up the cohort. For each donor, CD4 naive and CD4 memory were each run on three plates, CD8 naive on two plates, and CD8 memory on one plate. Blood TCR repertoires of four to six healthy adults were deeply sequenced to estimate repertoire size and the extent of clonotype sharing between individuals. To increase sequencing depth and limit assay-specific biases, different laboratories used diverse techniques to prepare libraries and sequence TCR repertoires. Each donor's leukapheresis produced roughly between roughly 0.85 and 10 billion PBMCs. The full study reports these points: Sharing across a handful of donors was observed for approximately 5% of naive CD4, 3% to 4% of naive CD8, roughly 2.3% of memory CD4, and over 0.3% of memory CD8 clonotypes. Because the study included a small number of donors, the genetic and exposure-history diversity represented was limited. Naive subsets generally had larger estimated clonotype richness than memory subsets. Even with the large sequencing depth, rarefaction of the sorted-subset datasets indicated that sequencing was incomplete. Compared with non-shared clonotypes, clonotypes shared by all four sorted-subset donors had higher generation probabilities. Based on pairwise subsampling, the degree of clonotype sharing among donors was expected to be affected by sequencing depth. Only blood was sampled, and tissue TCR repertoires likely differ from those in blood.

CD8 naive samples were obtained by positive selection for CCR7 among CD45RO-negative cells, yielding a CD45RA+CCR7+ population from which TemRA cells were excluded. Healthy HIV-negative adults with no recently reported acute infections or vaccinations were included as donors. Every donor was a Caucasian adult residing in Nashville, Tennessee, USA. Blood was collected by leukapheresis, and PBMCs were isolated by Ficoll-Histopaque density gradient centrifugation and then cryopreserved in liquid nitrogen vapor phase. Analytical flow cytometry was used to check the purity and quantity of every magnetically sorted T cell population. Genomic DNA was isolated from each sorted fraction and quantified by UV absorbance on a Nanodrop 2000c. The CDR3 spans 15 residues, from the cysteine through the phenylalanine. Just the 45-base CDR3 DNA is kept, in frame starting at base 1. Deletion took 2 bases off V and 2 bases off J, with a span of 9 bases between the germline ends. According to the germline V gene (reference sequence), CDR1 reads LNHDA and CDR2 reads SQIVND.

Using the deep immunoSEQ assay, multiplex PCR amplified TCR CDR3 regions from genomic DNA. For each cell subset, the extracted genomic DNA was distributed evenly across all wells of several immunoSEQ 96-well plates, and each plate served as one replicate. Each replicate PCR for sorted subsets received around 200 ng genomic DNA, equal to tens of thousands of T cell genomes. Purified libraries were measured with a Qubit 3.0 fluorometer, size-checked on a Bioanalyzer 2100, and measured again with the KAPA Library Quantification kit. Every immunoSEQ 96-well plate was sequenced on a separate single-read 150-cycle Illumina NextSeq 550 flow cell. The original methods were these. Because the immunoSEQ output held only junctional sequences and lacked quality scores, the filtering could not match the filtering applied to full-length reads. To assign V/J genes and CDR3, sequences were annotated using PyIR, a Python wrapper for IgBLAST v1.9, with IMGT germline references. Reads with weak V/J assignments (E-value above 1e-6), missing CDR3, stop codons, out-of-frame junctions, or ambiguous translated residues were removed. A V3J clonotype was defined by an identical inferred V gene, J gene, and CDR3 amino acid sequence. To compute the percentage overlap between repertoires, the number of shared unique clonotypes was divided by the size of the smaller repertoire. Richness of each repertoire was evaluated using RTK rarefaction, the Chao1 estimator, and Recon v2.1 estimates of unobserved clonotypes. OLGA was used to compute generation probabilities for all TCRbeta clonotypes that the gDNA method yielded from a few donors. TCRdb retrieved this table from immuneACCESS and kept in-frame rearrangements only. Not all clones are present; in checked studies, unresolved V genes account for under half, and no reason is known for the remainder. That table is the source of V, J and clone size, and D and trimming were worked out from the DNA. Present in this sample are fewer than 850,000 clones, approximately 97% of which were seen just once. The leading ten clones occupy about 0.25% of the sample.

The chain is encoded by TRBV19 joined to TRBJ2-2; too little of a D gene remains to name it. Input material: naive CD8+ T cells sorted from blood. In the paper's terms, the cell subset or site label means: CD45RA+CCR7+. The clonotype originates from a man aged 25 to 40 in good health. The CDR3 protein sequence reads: CASSIRGPNTGELFF. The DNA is TGTGCCAGTAGTATAAGAGGACCAAACACCGGGGAGCTGTTTTTT.